There are a few counts of the clone carrying this T cell receptor beta chain. This sample is drawn from a study of blood T cell repertoires in COVID-19. TCRdb's table, derived via immunoSEQ multiplex PCR, lists solely in-frame clones and lacks some. The sample contains about 50,000 clones, roughly nine tenths of which appear only once. The TCR comes from a human donor in a cohort sampled during active COVID-19. Sample: peripheral blood.

CDR3 in amino acids: CASSQDLTSGPPYEQYF. The DNA for the CDR3 is TGTGCCAGCAGCCAAGATTTGACTAGCGGACCACCTTACGAGCAGTACTTC. The chain links TRBV4-2 to TRBJ2-7, with 9 nucleotides matching TRBD2. The CDR3 is made up of 17 amino acids. Germline CDR1 reads LGHNA; CDR2 reads YNFKEQ. The junction had 10 bases not matched to a gene; V was cut back by 0 bases and J by 4 bases.